The 24 T cell receptor beta chains reported below all come from one sample, sequenced in a study of persistence of HIV-infected CD4 T cells. No antigen is known for these receptors. The libraries were made with immunoSEQ version 4 in survey mode. Clones were sequenced by immunoSEQ multiplex PCR, and TCRdb holds only the in-frame ones, with some missing. Here the sample spans about 43,000 clones, roughly 90% being singletons. Nonspecific anti-CD3/anti-CD28 bead stimulation represents the broad CD4+ T cell repertoire. Responding CD4+ T cells were sorted by upregulation of both CD40 ligand and CD69. This specimen was CD4+ T cells sorted from PBMCs after 18-hour stimulation, taken from a patient who received antiretroviral therapy. The receptors were sampled from an adult man with HIV who was CMV-seropositive.

CDR3 region: CASVGDATNEKLFF. The CDR3 DNA sequence: TGTGCCAGCGTGGGGGACGCAACTAATGAAAAACTGTTTTTT. This sequence joins TRBV6-5 and TRBJ1-4; D possibly corresponds to TRBD1 (5 bases). The CDR3 runs to 14 residues. Trimming removed 8 bases from V and 0 bases from J, with 10 bases in between. Germline lookup yields CDR1 MNHEY and CDR2 SVGAGI.

V gene TRBV24-1 combines with J gene TRBJ1-2, with 10 bases that match TRBD1. The CDR3 consists of 15 residues. Looked up from germline, CDR1 is KGHDR and CDR2 is SFDVKD. J was trimmed by 7 bases and V by 5 bases; bases with no gene match: 9. The CDR3 nucleotides read TGTGCCACCAGTGCTGCAGGGACAGGGGTAGGTGGCTACACCTTC. It yields the protein CATSAAGTGVGGYTF.

This clone was seen only once. The chain uses TRBV19 and TRBJ2-6; 9 bases are a match to TRBD1. This CDR3 has 18 residues. J gave up 0 bases and V 7 bases, and 10 bases lay outside the gene matches. Germline lookup yields CDR1 LNHDA and CDR2 SQIVND (reference sequence). CDR3 in amino acids: CASNPDRGFSSGANVLTF. In DNA, the CDR3 is TGTGCCAGTAACCCCGACAGGGGGTTTAGCTCTGGGGCCAACGTCCTGACTTTC.

The V call is TRBV15, the J call TRBJ1-4; D is unresolved. V was cut by 8 bases and J by 4 bases, with 14 bases left in between. The CDR3 has 14 residues. Germline V gene lookup returns CDR1 LNHNV and CDR2 YYDKDF (reference sequence). The CDR3 DNA reads as TGTGCCACCTCTGGTGGCAGCTATAATGAAAAACTGTTTTTT. The encoded protein is CATSGGSYNEKLFF.

The chain uses TRBV7-8 and TRBJ2-7; D uncertain. The CDR3 loop spans 15 amino acids. Germline lookup yields CDR1 SGHVS and CDR2 FQNEAQ. Trimming cost V 1 base and J 0 bases, with 10 bases left between them. The CDR3 DNA reads TGTGCCAGCAGCTTAGAGGTAGGGCGCTCCTACGAGCAGTACTTC. The encoded protein is CASSLEVGRSYEQYF.

The CDR3 spells CASSQGGYEQYF. The CDR3 nucleotides are TGTGCCAGCTCCCAAGGGGGCTACGAGCAGTACTTC. The chain uses TRBV3-1 (or the pseudogene TRBV3-2) and TRBJ2-7; weak D call: TRBD1 (6 bases). In germline, CDR1 is LGHDT, CDR2 YNNKEL (reference sequence). Trimming stripped 8 bases from V and 3 bases from J, with 11 bases between. There are 12 residues in the CDR3.

The sample holds a few counts of this clone. CDR3: CASSQEARQGHAGELFF. The DNA for the CDR3 is TGCGCCAGCAGCCAAGAGGCTCGGCAGGGGCACGCCGGGGAGCTGTTTTTT. V gene TRBV4-1 combines with J gene TRBJ2-2, with D maybe TRBD1 (6 bases). Per the germline V gene, CDR1 is MGHRA and CDR2 is YSYEKL. Trimming took off 0 bases at V and 6 bases at J, with 17 bases between the two ends. The CDR3 sequence is 17 residues long.

The chain couples TRBV10-3 to TRBJ2-7, with TRBD1 identical over 7 bases. The V segment lost 4 bases and the J segment 2 bases; nucleotides outside the gene matches: 2. This CDR3 spans 13 amino acids. CDR1 is ENHRY and CDR2 is SYGVKD in the germline V gene. This CDR3 is CAISGQGAYEQYF. The DNA for the CDR3 is TGTGCCATCAGTGGTCAGGGGGCCTACGAGCAGTACTTC.

This chain links TRBV18 with TRBJ1-4; TRBD1 agrees at 8 bases. With V trimmed by 0 bases and J by 4 bases, 10 bases remained unmatched. CDR1 and CDR2 from the germline V gene are KGHSH and LQKENI. This CDR3 region has 18 residues. CDR3 loop: CASSPPMAGGLHNEKLFF. Here the CDR3 DNA reads TGTGCCAGCTCACCACCGATGGCAGGGGGCTTACATAATGAAAAACTGTTTTTT.

The CDR3 region has the DNA TGTGCCAGCAGTGAAGCGCTTGGGGGCGAAGGTCAGCCCCAGCATTTT. Translated: CASSEALGGEGQPQHF. The chain joins TRBV2 to TRBJ1-5; tentatively, D is TRBD1 (6 bases). V was trimmed by 0 bases and J by 6 bases, leaving 15 bases between them. The CDR3 contains 16 residues. The germline CDR1 and CDR2 sequences are SNHLY and FYNNEI. Together with reference TRBV2 and TRBJ1-5, the CDR3 gives the full variable domain: EPEVTQTPSHQVTQMGQEVILRCVPISNHLYFYWYRQILGQKVEFLVSFYNNEISEKSEIFDDQFSVERPDGSNFTLKIRSTKLEDSAMYFCASSEALGGEGQPQHFGDGTRLSIL.

This chain connects TRBV28 to TRBJ2-3, with 12 bases lining up with TRBD2. V shed 5 bases and J 8 bases; nucleotides not matched to a gene: 11. The CDR3 totals 16 residues. Germline CDR1 reads MDHEN; CDR2 reads SYDVKM. Written as DNA, the CDR3 is TGTGCCAGCAGTACTCTAGCGGGGGGGCTCTCGCTTACGCAGTATTTT. Protein sequence: CASSTLAGGLSLTQYF. The full variable domain, its missing parts supplied by reference TRBV28 and TRBJ2-3, is DVKVTQSSRYLVKRTGEKVFLECVQDMDHENMFWYRQDPGLGLRLIYFSYDVKMKEKGDIPEGYSVSREKKERFSLILESASTNQTSMYLCASSTLAGGLSLTQYFGPGTRLTVL.

This rearrangement joins TRBV5-4 to TRBJ2-7; D not certain. The CDR3 runs to 15 residues. In germline, CDR1 is SGHNT, CDR2 YYREEE (reference sequence). The V gene lost 1 base and the J gene lost 2 bases, with 13 bases spanning the gap. The CDR3 loop is CASSLQGPSTYEQYF. The CDR3 bases are TGTGCCAGCAGCTTGCAAGGCCCTAGTACCTACGAGCAGTACTTC.

In DNA form, the CDR3 reads TGTGCCAGCAGTTGGGGGGGACGAACGCCCCAGCATTTT. Residues: CASSWGGRTPQHF. The chain joins TRBV27 to TRBJ1-5; a possible D gene is TRBD1 (5 bases). The ends were cut back, 4 bases at V and 9 bases at J, with 13 bases in the middle. CDR1 is MNHEY, CDR2 SMNVEV, per germline (reference sequence). The CDR3 consists of 13 residues.

The V and J genes are TRBV6-5 and TRBJ1-5, with D possibly TRBD1 on 5 matching bases. CDR1 MNHEY and CDR2 SVGAGI come from the germline V gene. The V gene lost 7 bases and the J gene lost 2 bases, with 9 bases spanning the gap. CDR3 length: 13 residues. CDR3 DNA sequence: TGTGCCAGCAAAGGGGTTGGCAATCAGCCCCAGCATTTT. Amino acids: CASKGVGNQPQHF.

V usage is TRBV6-4 and J usage is TRBJ1-5; D call uncertain. Per germline, CDR1 MRHNA and CDR2 SNTAGT. The germline V and J ends were trimmed by 5 bases and 0 bases, with 8 bases remaining between them. CDR3 length: 14 amino acids. The chain's CDR3 is CASSRQYSNQPQHF. The CDR3 DNA is TGTGCCAGCAGTAGACAATATAGCAATCAGCCCCAGCATTTT.

This rearrangement joins TRBV28 to TRBJ1-1; D not certain. The CDR3 has 13 amino acids. The germline V and J ends were trimmed by 7 bases and 0 bases, with 9 bases remaining between them. The germline gives CDR1 MDHEN, CDR2 SYDVKM. The CDR3 sequence: CASKAVMNTEAFF. DNA for the CDR3: TGTGCCAGCAAAGCAGTCATGAACACTGAAGCTTTCTTT.

This sequence joins TRBV7-2 and TRBJ1-6; D possibly corresponds to TRBD1 (5 bases). The V end lost 3 bases, the J end lost 11 bases, and 11 bases lay between the germline ends. This CDR3 spans 13 amino acids. Germline loops: CDR1 SGHTA, CDR2 FQGNSA. The CDR3 spells CASSLQGRPPLHF. The CDR3 DNA follows: TGTGCCAGCAGCTTGCAGGGTAGGCCACCCCTCCACTTT.

The chain is built from TRBV7-8 and TRBJ1-4; 7 bases are a match to TRBD1. CDR3 length equals 14 residues. Germline loops: CDR1 SGHVS, CDR2 FQNEAQ. J gave up 8 bases and V 5 bases, and 8 bases lay outside the gene matches. DNA for the CDR3: TGTGCCAGCAGCGACCGGGACAGAGGGGAAAAACTGTTTTTT. The encoded protein is CASSDRDRGEKLFF.

The chain couples TRBV3-1 (or the pseudogene TRBV3-2) to TRBJ1-2; D might be TRBD1 (6 bases). The CDR3 length is 16 residues. Trimming cost V 4 bases and J 3 bases, with 18 bases left between them. CDR1 is LGHDT and CDR2 is YNNKEL in the germline V gene (reference sequence). The CDR3 bases are TGTGCCAGCAGCCTCAACACCGGGACACTAGACTATGGCTACACCTTC. Protein product: CASSLNTGTLDYGYTF.

The chain couples TRBV3-1 (or the pseudogene TRBV3-2) to TRBJ2-7; no definite D call. CDR3 length: 11 residues. Trimming removed 6 bases at V and 2 bases at J, with 5 bases between. From germline, CDR1 is LGHDT and CDR2 YNNKEL (reference sequence). This CDR3 is CASSPTYEQYF. Written as DNA, the CDR3 is TGTGCCAGCAGTCCTACCTACGAGCAGTACTTC.

V gene TRBV3-1 (or the pseudogene TRBV3-2) combines with J gene TRBJ2-3; tentatively, D is TRBD1 (5 bases). The ends were cut back, 3 bases at V and 3 bases at J, with 13 bases in the middle. Germline V lookup: CDR1 LGHDT, CDR2 YNNKEL (reference sequence). The CDR3 loop spans 15 amino acids. CDR3 DNA sequence: TGTGCCAGCAGCCAGGGGCGCAGAAGGACAGATACGCAGTATTTT. Translation: CASSQGRRRTDTQYF.

The chain recombines TRBV6-1 with TRBJ1-1; maybe TRBD1 (5 bases). The CDR3 sequence is 16 residues long. The V end was cut by 4 bases, the J end by 0 bases, with 15 bases between. Germline values: CDR1 MNHNS, CDR2 SASEGT. This CDR3 reads CASSVYSGDLNTEAFF. The CDR3, as DNA: TGTGCCAGCAGTGTATATAGTGGGGACCTGAACACTGAAGCTTTCTTT.

This chain connects TRBV4-1 to TRBJ1-2; weak D call: TRBD1 (5 bases). The CDR3 spans 17 residues. Trimming cost V 0 bases and J 8 bases, with 22 bases left between them. CDR1 is MGHRA and CDR2 is YSYEKL in the germline V gene. CDR3: CASSQDVGEGYGVGYTF. The DNA for the CDR3 is TGCGCCAGCAGCCAAGATGTCGGTGAGGGGTACGGGGTCGGCTACACCTTC.

V usage is TRBV3-1 (or the pseudogene TRBV3-2) and J usage is TRBJ2-7; D is possibly TRBD1 (5 bases). The CDR3 runs 13 residues. V lost 1 base and J lost 3, with 7 bases in between. The V gene's germline CDR1 is LGHDT and CDR2 YNNKEL (reference sequence). The CDR3 DNA is TGTGCCAGCAGCCAAGCAGGGAACTACGAGCAGTACTTC. Translating gives CASSQAGNYEQYF.